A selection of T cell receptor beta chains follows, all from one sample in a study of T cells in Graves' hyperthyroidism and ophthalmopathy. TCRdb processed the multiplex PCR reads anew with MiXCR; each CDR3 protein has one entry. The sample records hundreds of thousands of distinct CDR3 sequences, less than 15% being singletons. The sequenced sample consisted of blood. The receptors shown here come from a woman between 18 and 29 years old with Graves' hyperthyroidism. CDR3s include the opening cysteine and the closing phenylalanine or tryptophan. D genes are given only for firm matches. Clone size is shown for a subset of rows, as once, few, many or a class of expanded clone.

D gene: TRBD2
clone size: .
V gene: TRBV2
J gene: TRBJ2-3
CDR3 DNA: TGTGCCAGCAGGGTCACTAGCGGGAGATACAAATTCTCAGATACGCAGTATTTT
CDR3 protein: CASRVTSGRYKFSDTQYF

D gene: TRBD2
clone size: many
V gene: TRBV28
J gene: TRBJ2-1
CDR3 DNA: TGTGCCAGCAGCCCGAGGGCGGGAGGGCGGAACAATGAGCAGTTCTTC
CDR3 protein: CASSPRAGGRNNEQFF

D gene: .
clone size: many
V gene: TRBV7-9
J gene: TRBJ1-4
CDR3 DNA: TGTGCCAGCAGCTTAGGTTACTTCGGTGATGAAAAACTGTTTTTT
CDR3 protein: CASSLGYFGDEKLFF

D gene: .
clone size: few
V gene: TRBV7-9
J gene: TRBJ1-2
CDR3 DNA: TGTGCCAGCAGCCCGCCGGGGACCTCCCCGTATTCGGCAGGCTACACCTTC
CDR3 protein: CASSPPGTSPYSAGYTF

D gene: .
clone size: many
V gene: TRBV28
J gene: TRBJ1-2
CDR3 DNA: TGTGCCAGCTCCGAGTCCTATGGCTACACCTTC
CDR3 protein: CASSESYGYTF

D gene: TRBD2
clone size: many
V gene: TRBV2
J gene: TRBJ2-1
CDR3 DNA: TGTGCCAGCAGTCGACGACTAGCGGGCTCCTACAATGAGCAGTTCTTC
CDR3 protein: CASSRRLAGSYNEQFF

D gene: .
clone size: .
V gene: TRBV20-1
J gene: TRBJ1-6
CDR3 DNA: TGCAGTGCAAGCCCGGGACCGTATAATTCACCCCTCCACTTT
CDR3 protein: CSASPGPYNSPLHF

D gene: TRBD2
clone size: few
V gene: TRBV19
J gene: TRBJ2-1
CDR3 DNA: TGTGCCAGTAGTATTCGGTCTAGCGGGAGAAATGAGCAGTTCTTC
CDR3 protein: CASSIRSSGRNEQFF

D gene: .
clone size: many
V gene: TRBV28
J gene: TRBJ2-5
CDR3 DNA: TGTGCCAGCAGATCCAGGACGGAGAGGGCCCAGTACTTC
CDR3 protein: CASRSRTERAQYF

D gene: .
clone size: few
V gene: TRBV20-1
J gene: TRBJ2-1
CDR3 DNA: TGCAGTGTTTCCTCGAATGAGCAGTTCTTC
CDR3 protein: CSVSSNEQFF

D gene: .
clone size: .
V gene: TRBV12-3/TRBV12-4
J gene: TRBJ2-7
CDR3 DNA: TGTGCCAGCAGTTTTGCAGGAATCTACGAGCAGTACTTC
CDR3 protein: CASSFAGIYEQYF

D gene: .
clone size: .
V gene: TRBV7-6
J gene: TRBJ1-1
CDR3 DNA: TGTGCCAGCAGCCCCGGCTTGGAGAACACTGAAGCTTTCTTT
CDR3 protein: CASSPGLENTEAFF

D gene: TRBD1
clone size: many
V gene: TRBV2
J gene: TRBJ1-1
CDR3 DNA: TGTGCCAGCAGGAGACAGGGGCCCTCTGAAGCTTTCTTT
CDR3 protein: CASRRQGPSEAFF

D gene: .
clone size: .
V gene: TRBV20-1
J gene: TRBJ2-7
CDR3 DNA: TGCAGTGCTAGACCCCTACGTTCCTACGAGCAGTACTTC
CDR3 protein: CSARPLRSYEQYF

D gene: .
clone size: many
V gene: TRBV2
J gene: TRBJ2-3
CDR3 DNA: TGTGCCAGCAGTGAAGGAGAAAGCCGAGATACGCAGTATTTT
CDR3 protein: CASSEGESRDTQYF

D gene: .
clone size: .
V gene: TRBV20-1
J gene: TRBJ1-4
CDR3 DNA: TGCAGTGCTAGAGATTCTTACGGCTATAATGAAAAACTGTTTTTT
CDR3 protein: CSARDSYGYNEKLFF

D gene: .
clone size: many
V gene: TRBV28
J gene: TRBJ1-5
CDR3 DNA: TGTGCCAGCAGTCTCACAGACGGCAGCTATAGCAATCAGCCCCAGCATTTT
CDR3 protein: CASSLTDGSYSNQPQHF

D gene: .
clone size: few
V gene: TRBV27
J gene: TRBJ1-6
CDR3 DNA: TGTGCCAGCAGTTTAGCTGGCCCCTCCGAGGGGAATTCACCCCTCCACTTT
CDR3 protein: CASSLAGPSEGNSPLHF

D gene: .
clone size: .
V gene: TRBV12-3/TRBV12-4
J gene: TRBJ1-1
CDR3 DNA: TGTGCCAGCAGTGGACTCGCCCAGGTGGAAGCTTTCTTT
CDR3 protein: CASSGLAQVEAFF

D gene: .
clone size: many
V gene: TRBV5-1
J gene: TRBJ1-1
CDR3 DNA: TGCGCCAGCAGCTTGCCGGGACTGCGGAACACTGAAGCTTTCTTT
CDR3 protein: CASSLPGLRNTEAFF

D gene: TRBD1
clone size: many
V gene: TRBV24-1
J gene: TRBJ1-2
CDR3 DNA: TGTGCCACCAGTGACCCACCCGGGACAGGAGACTATGGCTACACCTTC
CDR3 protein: CATSDPPGTGDYGYTF

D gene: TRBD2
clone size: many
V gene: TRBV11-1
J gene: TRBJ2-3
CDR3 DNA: TGTGCCAGCAGCTTAACTAGCGGGACGCCAGATACGCAGTATTTT
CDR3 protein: CASSLTSGTPDTQYF

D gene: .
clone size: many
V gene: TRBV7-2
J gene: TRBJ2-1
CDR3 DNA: TGTGCCAGCAGCTCCCGGACAGCCAGCTCCTACAATGAGCAGTTCTTC
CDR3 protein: CASSSRTASSYNEQFF

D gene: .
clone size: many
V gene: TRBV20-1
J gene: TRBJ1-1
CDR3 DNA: TGCAGTGCTCCCCGCGGGAGTAACACTGAAGCTTTCTTT
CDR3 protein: CSAPRGSNTEAFF

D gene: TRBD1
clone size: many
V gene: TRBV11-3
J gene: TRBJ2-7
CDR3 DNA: TGTGCCAGCAGCCTTCGTCCCGGGACAGGGTTCGACGAGCAGTACTTC
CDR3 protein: CASSLRPGTGFDEQYF

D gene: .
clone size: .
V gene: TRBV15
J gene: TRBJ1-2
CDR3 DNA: TGTGCCACCAGCATACCCGGGACAAATGGCTACACCTTC
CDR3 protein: CATSIPGTNGYTF

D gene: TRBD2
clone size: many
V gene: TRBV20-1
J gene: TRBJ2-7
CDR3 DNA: TGCAGTGCTAGACCCATGCTATGGACTAGCGGTCCCTACGAGCAGTACTTC
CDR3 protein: CSARPMLWTSGPYEQYF

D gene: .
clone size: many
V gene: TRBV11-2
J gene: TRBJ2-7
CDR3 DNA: TGTGCCAGCAGCCTAGCAGGGGATGAAATCTACGAGCAGTACTTC
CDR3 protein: CASSLAGDEIYEQYF